This T cell receptor (beta chain) is drawn from a study of PD-L1 blockade in urothelial cancer. About the study: Patients started atezolizumab in about 2014, 1,200 mg intravenously every 3 weeks. Overall study findings and caveats: Blood clones associated with the tumor expanded more at 3 weeks in durable-benefit patients.

TCRdb keeps only in-frame clones here, not all; method: immunoSEQ multiplex PCR. The data show 100,000 to 150,000 clones, roughly 83% seen once. Germline V gene lookup returns CDR1 MNHEY and CDR2 SMNVEV (reference sequence). The CDR3 consists of 12 residues. The ends were cut back, 6 bases at V and 4 bases at J, with 9 bases in the middle. Remarks on this clone: Its specificity is unknown.

Described time point: peripheral blood 6 weeks after treatment start. It was locally advanced or metastatic urothelial carcinoma that patients had. This clonotype was sampled from a man aged 50-60 years with urothelial cancer. The source material was PBMCs, sampled around atezolizumab (anti-PD-L1) treatment. The chain has TRBV27 and TRBJ1-2; D unclear. This chain's CDR3 is CASSQDGYGYTF. The DNA for the CDR3 is TGTGCCAGCAGCCAGGATGGCTATGGCTACACCTTC.